The 28 T cell receptor beta chains below come from one sample, sequenced in a study of T cells in Graves' hyperthyroidism and ophthalmopathy. The investigators amplified TCR beta CDR3 regions from RNA transcripts. The study used the HTBI primer set for a first-round RT-PCR of the TCR CDR3. TCRdb analysed the multiplex PCR reads with MiXCR anew, one entry per CDR3 protein. The data contain under 600,000 distinct CDR3 sequences, around 15% of them singletons. Sequencing used blood. The receptors shown here come from a woman aged 40 to 49 with Graves' ophthalmopathy.

The CDR3 sequence is CASSLLLTGGSYNSPLHF. The CDR3 DNA is TGCGCCAGCAGCCTCCTGCTAACGGGGGGCTCCTATAATTCACCCCTCCACTTT. The V gene is TRBV5-1, the J gene TRBJ1-6; possible D gene TRBD1, 5 bases. The CDR3 consists of 18 residues. CDR1 SGHRS and CDR2 YFSETQ come from the germline V gene. V was cut by 4 bases and J by 0 bases, with 17 bases left in between.

This clonotype was recorded at least ten times. This chain uses TRBV2 with TRBJ2-1; D might be TRBD2 (5 bases). Germline assignment: CDR1 SNHLY and CDR2 FYNNEI. V gave up 8 bases and J gave up 2 bases, with 13 bases separating them. The CDR3 runs 14 residues. The CDR3 sequence: CASSGNRPYNEQFF. The CDR3 DNA reads as TGTGCCAGCTCCGGGAATCGCCCCTACAATGAGCAGTTCTTC.

This clonotype was counted ten times or more. J is TRBJ1-5 and V is TRBV6-1; 7 bases align to TRBD1. CDR1 is MNHNS and CDR2 is SASEGT in the germline V gene. V lost 1 base, J lost 9 bases, and 9 bases stayed unmatched. The CDR3 contains 15 residues. The CDR3 spells CASSEGQGPEWPQHF. In DNA form, the CDR3 reads TGTGCCAGCAGTGAAGGACAGGGCCCCGAGTGGCCCCAGCATTTT.

In its sample, this clonotype was seen once. V usage is TRBV28 and J usage is TRBJ2-2; D might be TRBD2 (5 bases). V was shortened by 8 bases and J by 6 bases, with 25 bases between the two germline ends. This CDR3 contains 17 residues. Germline V gives CDR1 MDHEN, CDR2 SYDVKM. The CDR3 DNA sequence: TGTGCCAGCCCCCGCCTGACGGCTCTTCGGGGAGCCGGGGAGCTGTTTTTT. Residues: CASPRLTALRGAGELFF.

This clonotype appeared many times. The chain carries TRBV5-1 and TRBJ1-5; D uncertain. The CDR3 loop spans 13 amino acids. CDR1 and CDR2 from the germline V gene are SGHRS and YFSETQ. Trimming removed 4 bases at V and 6 bases at J, with 11 bases between. In DNA, the CDR3 is TGCGCCAGCAGCCCCTGGGCGGGTCAGCCCCAGCATTTT. It yields the protein CASSPWAGQPQHF. Combining the CDR3 with reference TRBV5-1 and TRBJ1-5 gives the whole variable domain KAGVTQTPRYLIKTRGQQVTLSCSPISGHRSVSWYQQTPGQGLQFLFEYFSETQRNKGNFPGRFSGRQFSNSRSEMNVSTLELGDSALYLCASSPWAGQPQHFGDGTRLSIL.

This clonotype was seen at least ten times. This chain uses TRBV30 with TRBJ2-1, with 7 positions matching TRBD2. J lost 7 bases, V lost 0 bases, and 6 bases had no gene match. The CDR3 covers 14 residues. CDR1 GTSNPN and CDR2 SVGIG come from the germline V gene (reference sequence). CDR3 residues: CAWSVLTSINEQFF. The CDR3 bases are TGTGCCTGGAGTGTACTGACTAGCATTAATGAGCAGTTCTTC.

This clonotype was found many times. The CDR3 reads CASSRGRADEQFF. In DNA form, the CDR3 reads TGCGCCAGCAGCCGCGGGAGGGCCGATGAGCAGTTCTTC. This chain connects TRBV4-1 to TRBJ2-1, with 9 positions matching TRBD2. Trimming removed 4 bases from V and 8 bases from J; junction bases left unmatched: 3. This CDR3 is 13 amino acids long. CDR1 is MGHRA and CDR2 is YSYEKL in the germline V gene.

The chain links TRBV10-3 to TRBJ1-1; weak D call: TRBD1 (5 bases). The ends were cut back, 4 bases at V and 6 bases at J, with 15 bases in the middle. The CDR3 has 14 amino acids. CDR1 ENHRY and CDR2 SYGVKD come from the germline V gene. Here the CDR3 reads CAISGGTPLPEAFF. CDR3 coding DNA: TGTGCCATCAGTGGGGGGACCCCCCTCCCTGAAGCTTTCTTT.

This clonotype has more than one count but fewer than ten. The chain couples TRBV5-8 to TRBJ2-7, with D possibly being TRBD2 (5 bases). The CDR3 extends over 18 amino acids. CDR1 is SGHTS, CDR2 YDEGEE, per germline. The V gene lost 0 bases and the J gene lost 1 base, with 20 bases spanning the gap. The CDR3 DNA is TGTGCCAGCAGCTTGGGCCGAATCGGAGGAGGTGGATCCTACGAGCAGTACTTC. Translation gives CASSLGRIGGGGSYEQYF.

This clonotype was observed a handful of times. This may come from a read error, since a much larger clone is one base off. The gene calls are TRBV2 and TRBJ2-1; TRBD1 might be the D (6 bases). CDR1 SNHLY and CDR2 FYNNEI come from the germline V gene. Trimming cost V 6 bases and J 10 bases, with 16 bases left between them. The length of the CDR3 is 13 residues. CDR3 sequence: CASRKLPTGEQFF. The CDR3 DNA reads TGTGCCAGCAGGAAACTACCGACAGGAGAGCAGTTCTTC.

This clonotype was found a few times. The J gene is TRBJ2-2, the V gene TRBV15; 7 nucleotides agree with TRBD1. This CDR3 has 16 amino acids. CDR1 and CDR2 from the germline V gene are LNHNV and YYDKDF (reference sequence). V shed 1 base and J 6 bases; nucleotides not matched to a gene: 8. DNA of the CDR3: TGTGCCACCAGCAGAGCTGAAAGGGGGCCCTCCGGGGAGCTGTTTTTT. The encoded protein is CATSRAERGPSGELFF. The full variable domain, with the rest looked up from reference TRBV15 and TRBJ2-2, is DAMVIQNPRYQVTQFGKPVTLSCSQTLNHNVMYWYQQKSSQAPKLLFHYYDKDFNNEADTPDNFQSRRPNTSFCFLDIRSPGLGDTAMYLCATSRAERGPSGELFFGEGSRLTVL.

The table lists this clonotype with a few counts. This rearrangement joins TRBV12-3 or TRBV12-4 to TRBJ1-6, with D unresolved. The CDR3 contains 12 residues. The V gene lost 3 bases and the J gene lost 13 bases, with 10 bases spanning the gap. CDR3 sequence reads: CASSFGGPPLHF. In nucleotides, the CDR3 is TGTGCCAGCAGTTTTGGCGGGCCGCCCCTCCACTTT.

In this sample, this clonotype turned up once. CDR3 loop: CASSMSRARDSRGNTEAFF. In nucleotides, the CDR3 is TGTGCCAGTAGTATGTCCCGTGCCCGGGACAGCCGGGGGAACACTGAAGCTTTCTTT. The chain combines TRBV19 with TRBJ1-1; TRBD1 aligns across 7 bases. CDR1 is LNHDA, CDR2 SQIVND, per germline (reference sequence). V dropped 3 bases and J dropped 1; count of bases not matched to a gene: 17. The CDR3 length is 19 residues.

As to this clonotype: One junction end disagrees with the germline gene, perhaps due to a read error. The rearrangement links TRBV7-7 to TRBJ2-1; no firm D call. The germline V gene has CDR1 SSHAT and CDR2 FNYEAQ (reference sequence). CDR3 length: 16 residues. The CDR3 protein is CASSLVDGLSYNEQFF. CDR3 coding DNA: TGTGCTAGCAGCTTAGTAGACGGATTATCATACAATGAGCAGTTCTTC.

In this sample, this clonotype turned up a few times. The chain links TRBV7-9 to TRBJ1-2, with D hard to call. CDR1 SEHNR and CDR2 FQNEAQ come from the germline V gene (reference sequence). This CDR3 comprises 14 residues. Trimming left V 2 bases short and J 4 bases short, with 11 bases between. CDR3: CASSLPQTSYGYTF. CDR3 nucleotides: TGTGCCAGCAGCTTACCACAAACCTCCTATGGCTACACCTTC.

This rearrangement joins TRBV5-5 to TRBJ2-2, with D unclear. The CDR3 runs to 13 residues. Germline CDR1 SGHKS, CDR2 YYEKEE (reference sequence). Trimming left V 4 bases short and J 4 bases short, with 8 bases between. CDR3 sequence: CASSPLGTGELFF. In nucleotides, the CDR3 is TGTGCCAGCAGCCCCCTGGGCACCGGGGAGCTGTTTTTT.

This clonotype occurred a few times. This chain joins TRBV6-2 or TRBV6-3 and TRBJ2-1; 10 bases agree with TRBD2. CDR1 MNHEY and CDR2 SVGEGT come from the germline V gene. The V segment lost 2 bases and the J segment 6 bases; nucleotides outside the gene matches: 7. There are 16 residues in the CDR3. The CDR3 protein is CASSYRERGGSNEQFF. CDR3 nucleotides: TGTGCCAGCAGTTACCGTGAGCGGGGGGGCTCCAATGAGCAGTTCTTC.

The table lists this clonotype with many counts. The V call is TRBV6-1, the J call TRBJ2-6, with D perhaps TRBD1 (6 bases). Trimming pared 6 bases from V and 0 bases from J, leaving 9 bases between. CDR1 and CDR2 from the germline V gene are MNHNS and SASEGT. The CDR3 runs to 15 residues. Here the CDR3 DNA reads TGTGCCAGCAGACAGGGCGGCTCTGGGGCCAACGTCCTGACTTTC. Translation: CASRQGGSGANVLTF.

This clonotype was counted ten times or more. V gene TRBV2 combines with J gene TRBJ2-7, with TRBD1 as a possible D gene (5 bases). The CDR3 consists of 14 residues. The germline CDR1 and CDR2 sequences are SNHLY and FYNNEI. Trimming removed 3 bases from V and 7 bases from J, with 16 bases in between. The CDR3 coding sequence is TGTGCCAGCAGTGACCAGGGAACCCCGGGTGAGCAGTACTTC. Its protein is CASSDQGTPGEQYF.

The table lists this clonotype with a few counts. This chain uses TRBV12-3 or TRBV12-4 with TRBJ1-3; D gene uncertain. This CDR3 comprises 15 residues. V was cut by 6 bases and J by 5 bases, with 17 bases left in between. CDR3 loop: CASSPFRPGRNTIYF. The CDR3 DNA is TGTGCCAGCAGCCCTTTCCGGCCGGGCCGAAACACCATATATTTT.

This clonotype has just a few counts. The chain joins TRBV14 to TRBJ2-3, with 9 bases fitting TRBD2. The CDR3 length is 15 residues. Germline V gene lookup returns CDR1 SGHDN and CDR2 FVKESK. The V and J ends lost 7 bases and 5 bases, in that order; junction bases with no gene match: 10. CDR3 DNA sequence: TGTGCCAGCACCGTCGGTATTAGCGGGGGAGATACGCAGTATTTT. Its translation is CASTVGISGGDTQYF.

This clonotype was recorded a few times. This sequence may be a read error, since a much larger clone differs from it by one base. The J gene is TRBJ2-7, the V gene TRBV30; 12 bases map to TRBD2. The junction had 5 bases not matched to a gene; V was cut back by 7 bases and J by 7 bases. Germline V gives CDR1 GTSNPN, CDR2 SVGIG (reference sequence). CDR3 length: 12 amino acids. CDR3 DNA: TGTGCCTCCGGGACTAGCGGGCGGGAGCAGTACTTC. It specifies CASGTSGREQYF.

The chain uses TRBV27 and TRBJ2-7, with D possibly TRBD2 on 6 matching bases. Trimming left V 3 bases short and J 2 bases short, with 11 bases between. Germline loops: CDR1 MNHEY, CDR2 SMNVEV (reference sequence). This CDR3 contains 14 residues. The CDR3 is CASSFSAGTYEQYF. The CDR3 DNA reads as TGTGCCAGCAGTTTTAGTGCGGGAACCTACGAGCAGTACTTC.

The chain uses TRBV9 and TRBJ2-7, with TRBD2 identical over 15 bases. This CDR3 comprises 16 residues. Germline V lookup: CDR1 SGDLS, CDR2 YYNGEE. With 2 bases clipped from V and 3 bases from J, the junction kept 3 bases outside the gene matches. This CDR3 reads CASSVGLAGGFYEQYF. The CDR3 region has the DNA TGTGCCAGCAGCGTGGGACTAGCGGGAGGTTTCTACGAGCAGTACTTC.

Ten or more counts support this clonotype. The chain combines TRBV11-2 with TRBJ2-7, with TRBD2 matching 8 bases. This CDR3 has 13 amino acids. Germline V gene sequence: CDR1 SGHAT, CDR2 FQNNGV. The V segment lost 8 bases and the J segment 5 bases; nucleotides outside the gene matches: 8. Here the CDR3 reads CASHRGGRDEQYF. DNA for the CDR3: TGTGCCAGCCACCGGGGGGGTCGGGACGAGCAGTACTTC.

Only a few counts were recorded for this clonotype. This sequence joins TRBV19 and TRBJ1-2, with a possible D match to TRBD1 (6 bases). Germline V lookup: CDR1 LNHDA, CDR2 SQIVND (reference sequence). V was trimmed by 9 bases and J by 2 bases, leaving 10 bases between them. The CDR3 is made up of 12 amino acids. CDR3: CASIDRNYGYTF. The DNA for the CDR3 is TGTGCCAGCATTGACAGGAACTATGGCTACACCTTC.

This clonotype appeared many times. The chain couples TRBV20-1 to TRBJ2-7; a weak D match, TRBD2 (6 bases). V lost 5 bases, J lost 1 base, and 9 bases lay in between. Germline V CDR1 and CDR2: DFQATT, SNEGSKA (reference sequence). The length of the CDR3 is 12 residues. The DNA for the CDR3 is TGCAGTGCTCCGACTAGGTCCTACGAGCAGTACTTC. This translates into CSAPTRSYEQYF.

This clonotype has ten or more counts. The CDR3 spells CASSSVEATGWNQPQHF. The CDR3 DNA follows: TGTGCCAGCAGCTCAGTCGAGGCCACAGGATGGAATCAGCCCCAGCATTTT. The chain employs TRBV7-8 and TRBJ1-5; a weak D match, TRBD1 (5 bases). The germline V gene has CDR1 SGHVS and CDR2 FQNEAQ. This CDR3 has 17 residues. Between the trimmed V and J ends, which lost 4 bases and 4 bases, there was a span of 20 bases.